Listed here is a single TCR beta chain. Other DNA sequences in this specimen translate into the identical CDR3. This record comes from a study of shared clonotypes between healthy human individuals. Across the study: Three CD4 naive, three CD4 memory, two CD8 naive and one CD8 memory plate were used per donor.

Clones were read by immunoSEQ multiplex PCR, and TCRdb kept only the in-frame ones, dropping some. The sample records 2 million to 2.5 million clones, 85% to 95% being singletons. Unmatched junction bases numbered 4, after V lost 3 bases and J lost 6 bases. Germline loops: CDR1 ENHRY, CDR2 SYGVKD. CDR3 size: 15 residues. Into CD45RA+ naive and CD45RA-negative memory subsets, the CD4+ cells were split. Sequencing used naive CD4+ T cells sorted from blood. This sample's subset: CD45RA+ positively selected. This chain joins TRBV10-3 and TRBJ2-1; 11 nucleotides match TRBD2. This receptor was taken from a man younger than 35 in good health. The DNA of the CDR3 is TGTGCCATCAGTGATATAGCGGGGGGGCCCAATGAGCAGTTCTTC. Amino acids: CAISDIAGGPNEQFF.